What follows is one T cell receptor (beta chain) and its context. The sample comes from a study of cytomegalovirus exposure and HLA in healthy donors. V shed 1 base, J shed 2 bases, and the junction held 3 bases outside the gene matches. CDR3 length: 15 amino acids. The germline gives CDR1 SGHNT, CDR2 YYREEE (reference sequence). PCR employed 60 Vbeta and 13 Jbeta primers. Produced via immunoSEQ multiplex PCR; TCRdb's table is partial and in-frame only. The table has about 160,000 clones, around 75% seen once; the top ten hold roughly 4.5%. The receptor comes from a man aged 18 to 29 in good health and CMV-seropositive. J is TRBJ2-3 and V is TRBV5-4; 8 bases align to TRBD2. Sequenced: PBMCs. In nucleotides, the CDR3 is TGTGCCAGCAGCTTGAAGCGGGGGTACACAGATACGCAGTATTTT. This gives the protein CASSLKRGYTDTQYF.